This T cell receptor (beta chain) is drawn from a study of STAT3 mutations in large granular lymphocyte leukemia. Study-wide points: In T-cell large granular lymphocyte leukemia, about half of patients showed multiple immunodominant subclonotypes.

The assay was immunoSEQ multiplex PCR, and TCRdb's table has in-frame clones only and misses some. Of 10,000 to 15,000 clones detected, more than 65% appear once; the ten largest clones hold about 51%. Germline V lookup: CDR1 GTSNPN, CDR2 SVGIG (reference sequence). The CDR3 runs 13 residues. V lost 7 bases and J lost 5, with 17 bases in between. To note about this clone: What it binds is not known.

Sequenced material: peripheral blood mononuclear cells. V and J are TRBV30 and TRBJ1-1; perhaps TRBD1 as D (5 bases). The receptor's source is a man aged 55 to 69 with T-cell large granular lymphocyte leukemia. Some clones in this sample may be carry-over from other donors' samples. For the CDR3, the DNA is TGTGCCTCGCGGTCCCGAAGACAGACTGAAGCTTTCTTT. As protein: CASRSRRQTEAFF.